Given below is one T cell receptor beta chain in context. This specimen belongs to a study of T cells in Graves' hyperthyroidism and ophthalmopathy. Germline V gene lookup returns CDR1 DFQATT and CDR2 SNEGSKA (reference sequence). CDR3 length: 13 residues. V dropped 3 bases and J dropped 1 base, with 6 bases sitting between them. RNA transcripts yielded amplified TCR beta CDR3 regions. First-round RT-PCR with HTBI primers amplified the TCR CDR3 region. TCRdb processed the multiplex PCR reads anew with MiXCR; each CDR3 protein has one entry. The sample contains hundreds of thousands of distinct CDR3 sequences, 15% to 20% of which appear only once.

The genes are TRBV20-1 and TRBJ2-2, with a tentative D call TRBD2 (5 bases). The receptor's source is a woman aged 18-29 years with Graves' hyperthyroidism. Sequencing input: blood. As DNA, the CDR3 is TGCAGTGCTAGCCGGGGGAACACCGGGGAGCTGTTTTTT. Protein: CSASRGNTGELFF.